This TCR beta chain is drawn from a study of early stage breast cancer tumors. General observations from the study: Most shared enriched TCRB sequences were commonly generated ones. Comparing each tissue with blood distinguished tumor from normal in most of the 16 patients.

Each sample had two DNA replicates, about 0.47 ug blood or about 1.5 ug tissue. TCRdb's table, derived via immunoSEQ multiplex PCR, lists solely in-frame clones and lacks some. The top ten clones hold 3.5% of a sample with tens of thousands of clones, 65% to 80% of them seen once. As concerns this clone: Its antigen is unknown.

Sequenced sample: blood. The sequence derives from a person in their 60s with breast cancer.

The DNA for the CDR3 is TGTGCCAGCAGCTTGGGTAGCGGGGGAACGAACACCGGGGAGCTGTTTTTT. Its protein product is CASSLGSGGTNTGELFF. The rearrangement uses TRBV7-8 and TRBJ2-2; 9 bases are shared with TRBD2. The germline V gene encodes CDR1 SGHVS and CDR2 FQNEAQ. The CDR3 length is 17 residues. Losses at the gene ends were 3 bases for V and 0 bases for J; bases not matched to a gene: 5.